This T cell receptor beta chain was sequenced for a study of shared clonotypes between healthy human individuals. In the study's own analysis: ImmunoSEQ output held junction-only sequences without quality scores, so filtering differed. Generated by immunoSEQ multiplex PCR, the TCRdb table keeps only in-frame clones and is missing some. From that table come the V and J calls and clone size; the DNA was used to work out D and trimming. The table shows around 700,000 clones, with about three quarters occurring only once. Sequenced input: memory CD4+ T cells sorted from blood. Regarding subset: CD45RA-negative fraction. The clonotype was recovered from a woman aged 25 to 39 in good health.

CDR3 in DNA: TGTGCCAGCAGTTTAGAGTTATATAGCAATCAGCCCCAGCATTTT. It encodes CASSLELYSNQPQHF. J is TRBJ1-5 and V is TRBV28; D gene ambiguous. CDR1 is MDHEN, CDR2 SYDVKM, per germline. CDR3 length: 15 amino acids. V gave up 2 bases and J gave up 0 bases, with 8 bases separating them.